This T cell receptor (beta chain) emerged from a study of beta chain features in type 1 diabetes. General study findings and limits: Significant though moderate, a shortening of TCRB CDR3s appeared in all four CD4+ subsets of Type 1 diabetes patients. Cells carrying high TCR expression could end up over-represented when cDNA is sequenced.

The CDR3 contains 14 residues. The V end lost 4 bases, the J end lost 7 bases, and 14 bases lay between the germline ends. Germline loops: CDR1 SGHNT, CDR2 YYREEE (reference sequence). This clone occurred a few times. Its cognate antigen is unknown. Since all of the isolated RNA was reverse transcribed, expressed TCRB transcripts were what got sequenced. Assay used: immunoSEQ multiplex PCR; TCRdb lists only in-frame clones, some missing. The data show hundreds of thousands of clones, with more than 12% seen just once and 0.03% to 0.045% held by the top ten. V and J are TRBV5-4 and TRBJ2-2, with unresolved D. The TCR sequence derives from a man aged 18 to 29 with type 1 diabetes. Source material: naive CD4+ T cells from blood. The CDR3 here is CASSPTSFSGELFF. The CDR3 DNA is TGTGCCAGCAGCCCCACTTCGTTCAGCGGGGAGCTGTTTTTT.